These 7 T cell receptor beta chains were sequenced from one sample in a study of siplizumab effects on memory and regulatory T cells. Some clones are missing from TCRdb's copy, which holds only in-frame ones; the method was immunoSEQ multiplex PCR. This table has 70,000 to 100,000 clones, roughly 96% appearing once. Material: naive CD4+ T cells sorted from blood. These receptors originate from a human donor in good health.

The chain has TRBV7-2 and TRBJ2-5; the D is unclear. The CDR3 extends over 12 amino acids. The germline V gene has CDR1 SGHTA and CDR2 FQGNSA. Trimming removed 1 base at V and 1 base at J, with 1 base between. The CDR3 DNA sequence: TGTGCCAGCAGCTTAGGCCAAGAGACCCAGTACTTC. Encoded protein: CASSLGQETQYF.

The chain employs TRBV6-5 and TRBJ1-3; TRBD1 aligns across 7 bases. This CDR3 comprises 14 residues. Germline V lookup: CDR1 MNHEY, CDR2 SVGAGI. V gave up 6 bases and J gave up 4 bases; unmatched junction bases: 6. The DNA of the CDR3 is TGTGCCAGCAGGGGGACAGCGACAGGAAACACCATATATTTT. Its translation: CASRGTATGNTIYF.

This chain joins TRBV19 and TRBJ1-2; a possible D gene is TRBD1 (5 bases). This CDR3 region has 16 residues. Germline assignment: CDR1 LNHDA and CDR2 SQIVND (reference sequence). V was trimmed by 3 bases and J by 8 bases, leaving 22 bases between them. The CDR3 bases are TGTGCCAGTAGTATTCAGTGGAGGGACGCTCCTGGGGGCTACACCTTC. It yields the protein CASSIQWRDAPGGYTF.

This chain connects TRBV6-1 to TRBJ1-3, with D hard to call. This CDR3 region has 11 residues. With 6 bases removed from V and 1 base from J, the gap between germline ends came to 1 base. CDR1 MNHNS and CDR2 SASEGT come from the germline V gene. The CDR3 here is CASRSGNTIYF. CDR3 nucleotide sequence: TGTGCCAGCAGGTCTGGAAACACCATATATTTT.

This chain links TRBV7-9 with TRBJ1-2; D is uncertain. The germline V gene has CDR1 SEHNR and CDR2 FQNEAQ (reference sequence). The CDR3 is 14 amino acids. The V gene lost 0 bases and the J gene lost 1 base, with 6 bases spanning the gap. The CDR3 is CASSLASLNYGYTF. The CDR3 region has the DNA TGTGCCAGCAGCTTAGCCAGCCTTAACTATGGCTACACCTTC. The full variable domain, completed using reference TRBV7-9 and TRBJ1-2, is DTGVSQNPRHKITKRGQNVTFRCDPISEHNRLYWYRQTLGQGPEFLTYFQNEAQLEKSRLLSDRFSAERPKGSFSTLEIQRTEQGDSAMYLCASSLASLNYGYTFGSGTRLTVV.

The chain links TRBV5-5 to TRBJ1-1, with D perhaps TRBD1 (5 bases). Germline assignment: CDR1 SGHKS and CDR2 YYEKEE (reference sequence). V lost 4 bases to trimming and J lost 4 bases, with 14 bases between them. The CDR3 has 14 residues. CDR3 DNA: TGTGCCAGCAGCAGATTGGGGGGATCCACTGAAGCTTTCTTT. Protein product: CASSRLGGSTEAFF.

V usage is TRBV9 and J usage is TRBJ2-1; TRBD2 might be the D (6 bases). The germline V and J ends were trimmed by 3 bases and 6 bases, with 10 bases remaining between them. Germline CDR1 reads SGDLS; CDR2 reads YYNGEE. CDR3 length equals 13 residues. The CDR3: CASSEGLRNEQFF. Written as DNA, the CDR3 is TGTGCCAGCAGCGAGGGACTCCGCAATGAGCAGTTCTTC. The whole variable domain, remainder taken from reference TRBV9 and TRBJ2-1, is DSGVTQTPKHLITATGQRVTLRCSPRSGDLSVYWYQQSLDQGLQFLIQYYNGEERAKGNILERFSAQQFPDLHSELNLSSLELGDSALYFCASSEGLRNEQFFGPGTRLTVL.